One and the same sample provided the 32 T cell receptor beta chains below, sequenced in a study of blood T cell repertoires in COVID-19. The repertoire was sequenced with immunoSEQ multiplex PCR; TCRdb's copy has only in-frame clones and lacks some. The sample shows under 150,000 clones, roughly four fifths of them seen only once. Sample: peripheral blood. These TCRs come from an elderly woman in a cohort sampled during active or convalescent COVID-19.

V usage is TRBV28 and J usage is TRBJ2-3, with 7 bases identical to TRBD2. This CDR3 is 16 amino acids long. With V trimmed by 5 bases and J by 5 bases, 13 bases remained unmatched. The germline CDR1 and CDR2 sequences are MDHEN and SYDVKM. The CDR3 is CASSARGGAHLDTQYF. Written as DNA, the CDR3 is TGTGCCAGCAGTGCTCGGGGAGGGGCGCACCTAGATACGCAGTATTTT.

The rearrangement joins TRBV7-9 to TRBJ1-2; 9 bases map to TRBD1. CDR1 is SEHNR and CDR2 is FQNEAQ in the germline V gene (reference sequence). V lost 6 bases and J lost 8; bases outside the gene matches: 10. The CDR3 runs to 14 residues. CDR3 in amino acids: CASSEGQGRLGYTF. DNA of the CDR3: TGTGCCAGCAGTGAGGGACAGGGTCGATTAGGCTACACCTTC.

The V gene is TRBV2, the J gene TRBJ1-1; D remains unclear. The CDR3 covers 14 residues. CDR1 SNHLY and CDR2 FYNNEI come from the germline V gene. Trimming left V 6 bases short and J 1 base short, with 12 bases between. DNA for the CDR3: TGTGCCAGCAGCCCGAGTGGGCGGAACACTGAAGCTTTCTTT. Translation: CASSPSGRNTEAFF.

The chain carries TRBV6-5 and TRBJ1-6; no clear D. Trimming cost V 7 bases and J 6 bases, with 10 bases left between them. CDR1 and CDR2 (germline): MNHEY, SVGAGI. The CDR3 consists of 13 residues. CDR3 sequence reads: CASMRDSNSPLHF. In DNA, the CDR3 is TGTGCCAGCATGCGAGATTCTAATTCACCCCTCCACTTT.

This chain joins TRBV5-8 and TRBJ2-1, with TRBD2 matching 8 bases. CDR3 length: 14 amino acids. Germline CDR1 is SGHTS and CDR2 is YDEGEE. Trimming removed 7 bases from V and 7 bases from J; junction bases left unmatched: 10. The CDR3: CASLKGLAFNEQFF. Written as DNA, the CDR3 is TGTGCCAGCCTTAAAGGACTAGCATTTAATGAGCAGTTCTTC.

The chain carries TRBV9 and TRBJ2-1, with 8 bases fitting TRBD2. J was trimmed by 8 bases and V by 0 bases; bases with no gene match: 7. Germline-derived CDR1 and CDR2 are SGDLS and YYNGEE. The CDR3 sequence is 15 residues long. DNA of the CDR3: TGTGCCAGCAGCGTAGCGGGGGGGCTGGGCTATGAGCAGTTCTTC. Its translation is CASSVAGGLGYEQFF. Full variable domain (rest looked up from reference TRBV9 and TRBJ2-1): DSGVTQTPKHLITATGQRVTLRCSPRSGDLSVYWYQQSLDQGLQFLIQYYNGEERAKGNILERFSAQQFPDLHSELNLSSLELGDSALYFCASSVAGGLGYEQFFGPGTRLTVL.

The V and J genes are TRBV6-2 or TRBV6-3 and TRBJ1-4; 7 nucleotides align to TRBD1. The J segment lost 8 bases and the V segment lost 0 bases, leaving 6 bases of the junction unmatched. Per the germline V gene, CDR1 is MNHEY and CDR2 is SVGEGT. This CDR3 is built from 15 residues. This chain's CDR3 is CASSYSTGSREKLFF. CDR3 nucleotides: TGTGCCAGCAGTTACTCGACAGGGTCGAGGGAAAAACTGTTTTTT.

This chain connects TRBV28 to TRBJ1-2; 8 nucleotides line up with TRBD1. The germline V gene encodes CDR1 MDHEN and CDR2 SYDVKM. There are 15 residues in the CDR3. J was trimmed by 7 bases and V by 3 bases; bases with no gene match: 10. CDR3 nucleotides: TGTGCCAGCAGTTTGGCGACAGGGGCGACGGGTGGCTACACCTTC. It specifies CASSLATGATGGYTF.

V usage is TRBV14 and J usage is TRBJ1-5, with 10 bases fitting TRBD1. J lost 7 bases, V lost 4 bases, and 7 bases had no gene match. Germline-derived CDR1 and CDR2 are SGHDN and FVKESK. The CDR3 runs to 15 residues. CDR3 region: CASSPGTGESQPQHF. CDR3 coding DNA: TGTGCCAGCAGCCCGGGGACAGGGGAATCGCAGCCCCAGCATTTT.

The chain recombines TRBV23-1 with TRBJ1-4; D is undetermined. TRBV23-1 is an ORF for which the function is uncertain. The ends were cut back, 0 bases at V and 8 bases at J, with 19 bases in the middle. This CDR3 has 17 residues. The CDR3 nucleotides read TGCGCCAGCAGTCAATCCCCCCCAGGAGGAGGTAGGGAAAAACTGTTTTTT. Its protein is CASSQSPPGGGREKLFF.

V gene TRBV12-3 or TRBV12-4 combines with J gene TRBJ1-1; a weak D match, TRBD1 (5 bases). The V gene lost 3 bases and the J gene lost 5 bases, with 10 bases spanning the gap. The CDR3 is 13 amino acids. CDR3 sequence: CASSLAGHTEAFF. DNA of the CDR3: TGTGCCAGCAGTTTGGCAGGACATACTGAAGCTTTCTTT.

The chain carries TRBV18 and TRBJ2-1; 9 bases fit TRBD2. CDR3 length: 16 amino acids. CDR1 KGHSH and CDR2 LQKENI come from the germline V gene. Losses at the gene ends were 3 bases for V and 6 bases for J; bases not matched to a gene: 9. CDR3 bases: TGTGCCAGCTCACCGAATACCGGACTAGCGAGCAATGAGCAGTTCTTC. Its translation is CASSPNTGLASNEQFF.

The rearrangement joins TRBV5-5 to TRBJ2-1; unclear D gene. The V gene's germline CDR1 is SGHKS and CDR2 YYEKEE (reference sequence). V lost 1 base to trimming and J lost 7 bases, with 6 bases between them. There are 12 residues in the CDR3. Written as DNA, the CDR3 is TGTGCCAGCAGCTTGCCGCGGAATGAGCAGTTCTTC. Amino acid sequence: CASSLPRNEQFF.

The CDR3 DNA reads TGCGCCAGCAGCTTGGCCCCTGGAGGAGGTCACGAGCAGTACTTC. As protein: CASSLAPGGGHEQYF. The rearrangement uses TRBV5-1 and TRBJ2-7, with a possible D match to TRBD2 (5 bases). CDR1 is SGHRS and CDR2 is YFSETQ in the germline V gene. Deletions cut 0 bases from V and 5 bases from J, with 15 bases between. The CDR3 spans 15 residues.

The CDR3 sequence: CASSLGVGGATTEAFF. For the CDR3, the DNA is TGTGCCAGCAGCTTGGGGGTGGGTGGGGCGACCACTGAAGCTTTCTTT. The gene calls are TRBV5-7 and TRBJ1-1, with TRBD1 as a possible D gene (5 bases). TRBV5-7 is marked as an open reading frame, function uncertain. V dropped 0 bases and J dropped 4 bases, with 16 bases sitting between them. The CDR3 has 16 amino acids.

The V and J genes are TRBV6-6 and TRBJ2-3; D gene ambiguous. The CDR3 consists of 15 residues. Germline assignment: CDR1 MNHNY and CDR2 SVGAGI (reference sequence). V gave up 0 bases and J gave up 2 bases, with 9 bases separating them. Here the CDR3 reads CASSYSSEDTDTQYF. The CDR3 DNA follows: TGTGCCAGCAGTTACTCGAGTGAGGACACAGATACGCAGTATTTT.

A note on this clone: A read error may account for a junction end that differs from germline. At the DNA level, this CDR3 is encoded by other sequences in the same sample as well. The chain couples TRBV7-9 to TRBJ1-6; maybe TRBD1 (6 bases). The CDR3 length is 14 residues. Germline CDR1 SEHNR, CDR2 FQNEAQ (reference sequence). The chain's CDR3 is CASRIRGDNSPLHF. CDR3 nucleotides: TGTGCCAGCAGGATCAGGGGTGATAATTCGCCCCTCCACTTT.

The genes are TRBV6-6 and TRBJ1-1; 8 bases fit TRBD1. V trimming: 2 bases; J trimming: 1 base; junction bases outside the gene matches: 0. This CDR3 region has 14 residues. Germline loops: CDR1 MNHNY, CDR2 SVGAGI (reference sequence). CDR3 sequence (DNA): TGTGCCAGCAGTTACGGGACAGGGAACACTGAAGCTTTCTTT. Its translation: CASSYGTGNTEAFF.

This clone was recorded a few times. V and J are TRBV4-1 and TRBJ2-4; 7 bases agree with TRBD1. The V gene end was trimmed by 2 bases and the J gene end by 3 bases; junction bases not matched to a gene: 7. The CDR3 extends over 16 amino acids. The germline V gene encodes CDR1 MGHRA and CDR2 YSYEKL. The DNA for the CDR3 is TGCGCCAGCAGCCAACTACAGGGGTCCGACAAAAACATTCAGTACTTC. It codes for CASSQLQGSDKNIQYF.

The V call is TRBV4-1, the J call TRBJ2-4; 7 nucleotides align to TRBD1. The V gene end was trimmed by 4 bases and the J gene end by 9 bases; junction bases not matched to a gene: 9. Looked up from germline, CDR1 is MGHRA and CDR2 is YSYEKL. This CDR3 contains 14 residues. Here the CDR3 reads CASSPTDRVGIQYF. The CDR3 DNA follows: TGCGCCAGCAGCCCCACTGACAGGGTGGGCATTCAGTACTTC.

The V gene is TRBV6-6, the J gene TRBJ1-2, with 12 bases that match TRBD1. The CDR3 spans 15 residues. Germline V gene lookup returns CDR1 MNHNY and CDR2 SVGAGI (reference sequence). V gave up 6 bases and J gave up 8 bases; unmatched junction bases: 10. In DNA, the CDR3 is TGTGCCAGCAGATGGCCGGGACAGGGGGCCGGAGGCTACACCTTC. Its translation: CASRWPGQGAGGYTF.

The DNA for the CDR3 is TGTGCCAGTGGACAGGGTTATTCACCCCTCCACTTT. Translated, it gives CASGQGYSPLHF. The chain combines TRBV19 with TRBJ1-6, with TRBD1 identical over 8 bases. The germline V gene has CDR1 LNHDA and CDR2 SQIVND (reference sequence). This CDR3 region has 12 residues. V trimming: 8 bases; J trimming: 8 bases; junction bases outside the gene matches: 2.

The CDR3 bases are TGTGCCAGCAGCCCCCCGCGCTTTGGTGAGCAGTTCTTC. It codes for CASSPPRFGEQFF. The V call is TRBV9, the J call TRBJ2-1; unclear D gene. Germline V lookup: CDR1 SGDLS, CDR2 YYNGEE. The CDR3 is made up of 13 amino acids. Deletions cut 4 bases from V and 9 bases from J, with 14 bases between.

V usage is TRBV28 and J usage is TRBJ1-4; a possible D gene is TRBD1 (5 bases). The CDR3 is 14 amino acids. V lost 4 bases and J lost 8, with 14 bases in between. Germline V gene lookup returns CDR1 MDHEN and CDR2 SYDVKM. The CDR3 nucleotides read TGTGCCAGCAGTTCGCAGGGTATCACAGAAAAACTGTTTTTT. Its translation is CASSSQGITEKLFF.

The chain uses TRBV7-2 and TRBJ1-1; TRBD1 is a possible D gene (5 bases). The germline V gene has CDR1 SGHTA and CDR2 FQGNSA. V gave up 5 bases and J gave up 1 base, with 11 bases separating them. The CDR3 totals 14 residues. The CDR3 reads CASSPRGTNTEAFF. The DNA of the CDR3 is TGTGCCAGCAGCCCCCGGGGGACGAACACTGAAGCTTTCTTT.

The V call is TRBV11-2, the J call TRBJ1-2; maybe TRBD1 (6 bases). The CDR3 covers 15 residues. Germline CDR1 and CDR2: SGHAT and FQNNGV. With 5 bases removed from V and 4 bases from J, the gap between germline ends came to 17 bases. This CDR3 is CASSLGGGRSYGYTF. The CDR3 DNA is TGTGCCAGCAGCCTTGGCGGGGGGCGGAGCTATGGCTACACCTTC.

This clone was picked up one time. V usage is TRBV2 and J usage is TRBJ1-2; D might be TRBD1 (5 bases). Trimming pared 9 bases from V and 4 bases from J, leaving 15 bases between. The CDR3 consists of 13 residues. Germline V lookup: CDR1 SNHLY, CDR2 FYNNEI. CDR3 residues: CARRSGSFYGYTF. CDR3 bases: TGTGCCAGGAGGTCAGGGTCCTTCTATGGCTACACCTTC.

The chain has TRBV6-6 and TRBJ1-2, with TRBD1 as a possible D gene (6 bases). The CDR3 loop spans 14 amino acids. In germline, CDR1 is MNHNY, CDR2 SVGAGI (reference sequence). V lost 2 bases and J lost 4, with 11 bases in between. Here the CDR3 reads CASSYLQGLYGYTF. CDR3 DNA: TGTGCCAGCAGTTACCTACAGGGTCTCTATGGCTACACCTTC.

This chain's CDR3 is CASSRTARGAWYGEQFF. The CDR3 bases are TGCGCCAGCAGCCGGACAGCGCGGGGGGCGTGGTATGGTGAGCAGTTCTTC. This chain links TRBV4-3 with TRBJ2-1; 8 bases map to TRBD2. The germline V gene has CDR1 LGHNA and CDR2 YSLEER. The CDR3 consists of 17 residues. V was clipped by 4 bases and J by 9 bases; unmatched bases: 17.

Only a few counts were recorded for this clone. The chain is built from TRBV2 and TRBJ1-4, with a tentative D call TRBD1 (6 bases). CDR1 and CDR2 from the germline V gene are SNHLY and FYNNEI. The CDR3 is 14 residues long. V was trimmed by 10 bases and J by 4 bases, leaving 16 bases between them. The CDR3 DNA follows: TGTGCCACAATAAGGGGGGGCGGTAATGAAAAACTGTTTTTT. This codes for CATIRGGGNEKLFF.

The chain recombines TRBV27 with TRBJ2-3, with 10 positions matching TRBD2. CDR1 and CDR2 from the germline V gene are MNHEY and SMNVEV (reference sequence). The CDR3 consists of 16 residues. Losses at the gene ends were 8 bases for V and 1 base for J; bases not matched to a gene: 9. The CDR3 here is CASWSSGGVGTDTQYF. CDR3 DNA sequence: TGTGCCAGCTGGTCTAGCGGGGGTGTCGGCACAGATACGCAGTATTTT.

The chain employs TRBV24-1 and TRBJ1-2; no clear D. Trimming removed 3 bases from V and 5 bases from J, with 18 bases in between. The CDR3 totals 16 residues. Germline CDR1 reads KGHDR; CDR2 reads SFDVKD. Here the CDR3 DNA reads TGTGCCACCAGTGATCCCGCGGGCCGCGAAACTTATGGCTACACCTTC. Residues: CATSDPAGRETYGYTF.